This T cell receptor (beta chain) was profiled in a study of cytomegalovirus exposure and HLA in healthy donors. General observations from the study: Among the CMV-associated chains, a few were confirmed in vitro as specific for CMV antigens. Sequencing depth roughly uniform across donors was assumed in presence/absence analyses. In a later analysis, several top co-occurrence clusters appeared linked to parvovirus B19, influenza, CMV and Epstein-Barr virus.

This CDR3 region has 14 residues. Germline V gives CDR1 MNHNY, CDR2 SVGAGI (reference sequence). V shed 1 base and J shed 2 bases, with 8 bases lying between them. Only a few counts were recorded for this clone. Its target is unknown. A multiplex PCR was run with 60 Vbeta primers and 13 Jbeta primers. Method: immunoSEQ multiplex PCR; TCRdb's copy keeps in-frame clones and lacks some. The repertoire holds about 150,000 clones, with roughly 70% as singletons. The sequenced sample consisted of PBMCs. The receptor was derived from a woman between 40 and 55 years old in good health and CMV-seronegative. V and J are TRBV6-6 and TRBJ1-1; a weak D match, TRBD1 (6 bases). CDR3 in amino acids: CASSYLQGNTEAFF. CDR3 sequence (DNA): TGTGCCAGCAGTTACTTACAGGGAAACACTGAAGCTTTCTTT.